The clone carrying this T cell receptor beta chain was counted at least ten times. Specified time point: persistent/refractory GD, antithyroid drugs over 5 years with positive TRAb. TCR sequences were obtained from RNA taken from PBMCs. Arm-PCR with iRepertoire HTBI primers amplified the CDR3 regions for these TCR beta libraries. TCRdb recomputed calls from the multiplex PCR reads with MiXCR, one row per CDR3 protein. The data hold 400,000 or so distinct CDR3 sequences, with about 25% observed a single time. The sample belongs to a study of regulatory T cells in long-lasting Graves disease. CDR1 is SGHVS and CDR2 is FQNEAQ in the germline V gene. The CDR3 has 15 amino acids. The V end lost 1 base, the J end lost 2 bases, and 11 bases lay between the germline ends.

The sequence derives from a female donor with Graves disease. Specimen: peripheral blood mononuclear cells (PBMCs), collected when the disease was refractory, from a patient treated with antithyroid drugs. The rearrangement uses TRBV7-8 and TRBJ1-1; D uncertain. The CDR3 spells CASSLGVAGNTEAFF. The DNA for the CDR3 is TGTGCCAGCAGCTTAGGCGTGGCAGGTAACACTGAAGCTTTCTTT.